These 27 T cell receptor beta chains were all obtained from the same sample, sequenced in a study of tumor-infiltrating lymphocytes in glioblastoma multiforme. TCR beta libraries were built from RNA through three nested multiplex PCR rounds using modified ARM-PCR. TCRdb fed the multiplex PCR reads into MiXCR, producing one record per CDR3 protein. The sample has some 32,000 distinct CDR3 sequences; more than 55% are singletons. Sequenced: brain tumor tissue. The receptors originated from a male donor with glioblastoma.

As to this clonotype: This CDR3 fails to terminate in the conserved phenylalanine or tryptophan, so it likely reflects a read error. The chain has TRBV29-1 and TRBJ2-1, with 7 nucleotides matching TRBD1. The germline gives CDR1 SQVTM, CDR2 ANQGSEA. V shed 4 bases and J 8 bases; nucleotides not matched to a gene: 11. This CDR3 spans 14 amino acids. The CDR3 spells CSVGGRQGDDEQFY. Here the CDR3 DNA reads TGCAGCGTTGGGGGGCGGCAGGGGGACGATGAGCAGTTCTAC.

This clonotype was seen at least ten times. The chain carries TRBV10-3 and TRBJ2-2; D is perhaps TRBD1 or TRBD2 (7 bases each). Germline lookup yields CDR1 ENHRY and CDR2 SYGVKD. The CDR3 runs to 16 residues. Deletions cut 2 bases from V and 6 bases from J, with 16 bases between. The CDR3 protein is CAISEPSAGGAGELFF. The CDR3, as DNA: TGTGCCATCAGTGAGCCCTCGGCAGGGGGGGCCGGGGAGCTGTTTTTT.

Details on this clonotype: This likely comes from a read error, as the CDR3 has no conserved phenylalanine or tryptophan at its end. This chain joins TRBV28 and TRBJ2-3; unclear D gene. Germline V gene data show CDR1 as MDHEN and CDR2 as SYDVKM. This CDR3 is built from 13 residues. This CDR3 is CASTQLSTDMQYL. CDR3 DNA sequence: TGTGCCAGCACTCAACTAAGTACAGATATGCAGTATCTT.

Remarks on this clonotype: Germline and junction disagree at one end, which may indicate a read error. CDR3 DNA: TGTGCCGGCAGCCAAGAACGGACTTGGGGGACACAATACTTC. Protein: CAGSQERTWGTQYF. V gene TRBV14 combines with J gene TRBJ2-5; the D gene is possibly TRBD1 (6 bases). Germline-derived CDR1 and CDR2 are SGHDN and FVKESK. The CDR3 has 14 amino acids.

This chain links TRBV10-3 with TRBJ2-1; 8 bases line up with TRBD2. The CDR3 covers 15 residues. With V trimmed by 6 bases and J by 7 bases, 11 bases remained unmatched. Germline values: CDR1 ENHRY, CDR2 SYGVKD. As DNA, the CDR3 is TGTGCCATCAGCGAGGGGACTAGGTTGTCGAATGAGCAGTTCTTC. Translation gives CAISEGTRLSNEQFF.

The chain employs TRBV20-1 and TRBJ2-1; TRBD2 matches 7 bases. V gave up 4 bases and J gave up 7 bases; unmatched junction bases: 19. The V gene's germline CDR1 is DFQATT and CDR2 SNEGSKA (reference sequence). The CDR3 extends over 17 amino acids. The CDR3 spells CSAKDWKTGGSHNEQFF. The CDR3 bases are TGCAGTGCTAAAGACTGGAAGACTGGCGGGAGCCATAATGAGCAGTTCTTC.

A single count supports this clonotype. The chain has TRBV2 and TRBJ1-1, with D uncertain. The CDR3 runs 15 residues. V lost 6 bases to trimming and J lost 2 bases, with 16 bases between them. Germline V gene data show CDR1 as SNHLY and CDR2 as FYNNEI. CDR3 nucleotides: TGTGCCAGCAGCCCTGAGACATTACCTAACACTGAAGCTTTCTTT. Amino acid sequence: CASSPETLPNTEAFF.

This chain uses TRBV7-3 with TRBJ2-7; a weak D match, TRBD1 (6 bases). Germline CDR1 SGHTA, CDR2 FQGTGA. The CDR3 length is 16 residues. The V end lost 3 bases, the J end lost 5 bases, and 20 bases lay between the germline ends. In DNA form, the CDR3 reads TGTGCCAGCAGCTTGTGGTGGAGGCAGGGGATAGACGAGCAGTACTTC. Its translation: CASSLWWRQGIDEQYF.

This clonotype showed up many times. The V and J genes are TRBV5-4 and TRBJ1-1; TRBD1 agrees at 7 bases. The CDR3 consists of 14 residues. The V and J ends lost 4 bases and 0 bases, in that order; junction bases with no gene match: 3. Looked up from germline, CDR1 is SGHNT and CDR2 is YYREEE (reference sequence). CDR3 nucleotide sequence: TGTGCCAGCAGCCGACAGGGTTTGAACACTGAAGCTTTCTTT. Its translation: CASSRQGLNTEAFF.

This clonotype was recorded many times. J is TRBJ1-5 and V is TRBV12-3 or TRBV12-4, with D tentatively TRBD1 (5 bases). This CDR3 contains 12 residues. V gave up 6 bases and J gave up 12 bases, with 15 bases separating them. The CDR3 reads CASSGDPGRQHF. CDR3 DNA sequence: TGTGCCAGCAGCGGGGACCCCGGGCGCCAGCATTTT.

This chain connects TRBV21-1 to TRBJ2-1; the table's D call, TRBD1, was not checked against the DNA. TRBV21-1 represents a pseudogene. This CDR3 comprises 15 residues. CDR3 sequence (DNA): TGTGCCAGCCGCAATGAGAGACAGGGGGCGGATGAGCAGTTCTTC. It specifies CASRNERQGADEQFF.

This clonotype has ten or more counts. The V call is TRBV6-1, the J call TRBJ2-2; D is undetermined. The V end was cut by 6 bases, the J end by 0 bases, with 8 bases between. This CDR3 region has 14 residues. CDR1 and CDR2 from the germline V gene are MNHNS and SASEGT. The CDR3 spells CASRRQPNTGELFF. CDR3 in DNA: TGTGCCAGCAGACGGCAGCCGAACACCGGGGAGCTGTTTTTT.

To note about this clonotype: A much more abundant neighbour one base away suggests this may be a read error. The chain carries TRBV5-1 and TRBJ2-7, with 7 bases lining up with TRBD2. This CDR3 has 16 residues. The germline V gene encodes CDR1 SGHRS and CDR2 YFSETQ. The CDR3 nucleotides read TGCGCCAGCAGCTTGGCCGGGGGGAGCGTCTTATTCGAGCACTACTTC. This gives the protein CASSLAGGSVLFEHYF.

In the case of this clonotype: The junction departs from the called germline gene at one end, perhaps through a read error. The chain carries TRBV20-1 and TRBJ1-2; D is undetermined. Germline CDR1 reads DFQATT; CDR2 reads SNEGSKA (reference sequence). CDR3 length: 14 amino acids. As DNA, the CDR3 is TGCAGTGTTAGAGTCCCCGGTCCATTTTATGGCTACATCTTC. It specifies CSVRVPGPFYGYIF.

This clonotype was seen once. A much larger clonotype is one base distant, so this may be a read error. The chain joins TRBV30 to TRBJ2-4, with D possibly being TRBD1 (6 bases). Germline V gene data show CDR1 as GTSNPN and CDR2 as SVGIG (reference sequence). The CDR3 covers 13 residues. In DNA form, the CDR3 reads TGTGTCAGCCGGGGACAAGGGAAAAACATTCAGTACTTC. It is translated as CVSRGQGKNIQYF. Supplemented by reference TRBV30 and TRBJ2-4, the full variable domain reads SQTIHQWPATLVQPVGSPLSLECTVEGTSNPNLYWYRQAAGRGLQLLFYSVGIGQISSEVPQNLSASRPQDRQFILSSKKLLLSDSGFYLCVSRGQGKNIQYFGAGTRLSVL.

In the case of this clonotype: At one end, the junction sequence differs from germline, possibly due to a read error. The gene calls are TRBV29-1 and TRBJ2-6; no clear D gene. The CDR3 length is 13 residues. The germline gives CDR1 SQVTM, CDR2 ANQGSEA. CDR3 coding DNA: TGCAGCATTTACACCTCTGAGGCCAACGTCCTGACTTTC. Protein sequence: CSIYTSEANVLTF.

With regard to this clonotype: One end of the junction fails to match germline, which may point to a read error. The rearrangement uses TRBV11-1 and TRBJ2-7; D might be TRBD1 or TRBD2, each matching 5 bases. Germline values: CDR1 SGHAT, CDR2 FQDESV (reference sequence). The CDR3 consists of 14 residues. CDR3 sequence reads: CDSSLGTHTYEQCF. In nucleotides, the CDR3 is TGTGATAGCAGCTTGGGGACGCATACCTACGAGCAGTGCTTC.

Notes on this clonotype: Being one base from a much bigger clone, this may be a read error. The rearrangement joins TRBV13 to TRBJ2-7; 7 positions agree with TRBD1. Germline CDR1 is PRHDT and CDR2 is FYEKMQ (reference sequence). This CDR3 region has 13 residues. Trimming at V came to 2 bases and at J to 7 bases, leaving 5 bases not matched to a gene. The CDR3 reads CASSLRDSSEQYF. The CDR3 coding sequence is TGTGCCAGCAGCTTACGGGACAGCTCAGAGCAGTACTTC.

This clonotype was seen ten or more times. The chain combines TRBV6-6 with TRBJ1-5, with 8 bases identical to TRBD1. Germline V CDR1 and CDR2: MNHNY, SVGAGI (reference sequence). The CDR3 covers 16 residues. V trimming: 2 bases; J trimming: 2 bases; junction bases outside the gene matches: 5. The CDR3 sequence: CASSYPAGGGNQPQHF. DNA of the CDR3: TGTGCCAGCAGTTACCCTGCAGGGGGCGGCAATCAGCCCCAGCATTTT.

This clonotype was detected many times. V and J are TRBV6-5 and TRBJ2-7; TRBD2 matches at 16 bases. This CDR3 has 18 amino acids. V was pared by 6 bases and J by 3 bases, with 11 bases of the junction left unmatched. Germline V CDR1 and CDR2: MNHEY, SVGAGI. The CDR3 DNA is TGTGCCAGCAGAAATACCGGGACTAGCGGGAGGGGCGGCTACGAGCAGTACTTC. This sequence encodes CASRNTGTSGRGGYEQYF.

The genes are TRBV6-1 and TRBJ1-1; no clear D gene. In germline, CDR1 is MNHNS, CDR2 SASEGT. The CDR3 has 14 residues. With 5 bases removed from V and 6 bases from J, the gap between germline ends came to 16 bases. In DNA, the CDR3 is TGTGCCAGCAGTAAGCTTTTTCCCCCAGCTGAAGCTTTCTTT. Amino acid sequence: CASSKLFPPAEAFF.

This clonotype was seen a handful of times. Lacking the conserved final phenylalanine or tryptophan, this CDR3 likely reflects a read error. The V and J genes are TRBV12-3 or TRBV12-4 and TRBJ1-1; D not certain. Trimming took 3 bases from V and 1 from J, leaving 6 bases between them. The CDR3 spans 13 residues. In nucleotides, the CDR3 is TGTGCCAGCAGTTTGGGCGAGAACACTGAAGCTTTCCTT. Translating gives CASSLGENTEAFL.

This clonotype appeared many times. J is TRBJ2-7 and V is TRBV6-5; 7 nucleotides match TRBD1. The V gene end was trimmed by 4 bases and the J gene end by 2 bases; junction bases not matched to a gene: 8. CDR1 is MNHEY and CDR2 is SVGAGI in the germline V gene. There are 15 residues in the CDR3. CDR3 nucleotides: TGTGCCAGCAGTTTGCTACAGGGGAACCCCTACGAGCAGTACTTC. Protein: CASSLLQGNPYEQYF.

This clonotype was observed a handful of times. This may arise from a read error, as a much more abundant clone is one base away. The gene calls are TRBV10-3 and TRBJ2-7; 9 nucleotides agree with TRBD1. Germline V gene data show CDR1 as ENHRY and CDR2 as SYGVKD. The CDR3 loop spans 19 amino acids. The CDR3 nucleotides read TGTGCCGTCAGTGAGTACTTATCAGCGGCGGGACAGGGTCCCTACGAGCAGTACTTC. Translation: CAVSEYLSAAGQGPYEQYF.

This clonotype came up many times. The chain has TRBV28 and TRBJ2-5; 9 nucleotides line up with TRBD2. Germline V gives CDR1 MDHEN, CDR2 SYDVKM. This CDR3 region has 16 residues. J was trimmed by 3 bases and V by 0 bases; bases with no gene match: 5. CDR3 bases: TGTGCCAGCAGTTTATGGAGTAGCGGGAGTGAAGAGACCCAGTACTTC. Its protein product is CASSLWSSGSEETQYF.

This clonotype occurred a few times. V is TRBV28 and J is TRBJ2-3; 8 nucleotides align to TRBD1. J lost 9 bases, V lost 5 bases, and 22 bases had no gene match. CDR3 length equals 18 residues. CDR1 is MDHEN, CDR2 SYDVKM, per germline. This chain's CDR3 is CASSPLKTVGTGQITQYF. CDR3 nucleotides: TGTGCCAGCAGTCCGCTGAAGACCGTAGGGACAGGTCAGATAACGCAGTATTTT.

Worth noting for this clonotype: The junction does not match germline at one end; this may be a read error. This sequence joins TRBV6-2 or TRBV6-3 and TRBJ2-7, with 9 bases aligning to TRBD1. This CDR3 region has 15 residues. CDR1 is MNHEY, CDR2 SVGEGT, per germline. The CDR3 sequence is CASREGTGRSDEQYF. The CDR3 coding sequence is TGTGCCAGCAGAGAGGGGACAGGGAGAAGCGACGAGCAGTACTTT.